A single sample gave rise to the 15 T cell receptor beta chains below, sequenced in a study of blood T cell repertoires in COVID-19. Data came from immunoSEQ multiplex PCR; TCRdb stores just in-frame clones and leaves some out. This sample has about 210,000 clones, with 70% to 85% found just once. Sequenced material: peripheral blood. These receptors were taken from a man aged 35 to 55 who had recovered from COVID-19.

The chain combines TRBV6-5 with TRBJ2-7; a weak D match, TRBD1 (7 bases). V dropped 7 bases and J dropped 1 base, with 17 bases sitting between them. The CDR3 covers 15 residues. CDR1 and CDR2 from the germline V gene are MNHEY and SVGAGI. CDR3 amino acids: CASTFQGGQSYEQYF. CDR3 coding DNA: TGTGCCAGCACCTTTCAGGGGGGACAGTCCTACGAGCAGTACTTC.

The chain recombines TRBV19 with TRBJ1-2; D ambiguous. Trimming shortened V by 0 bases and J by 8 bases, and 10 bases separated the two germline ends. The CDR3 sequence is 13 residues long. CDR1 is LNHDA and CDR2 is SQIVND in the germline V gene (reference sequence). The CDR3 region is CASSIDVRTGYTF. DNA for the CDR3: TGTGCCAGTAGTATAGACGTGCGTACGGGCTACACCTTC.

V gene TRBV30 combines with J gene TRBJ1-4; maybe TRBD1 (6 bases). The V end lost 2 bases, the J end lost 8 bases, and 9 bases lay between the germline ends. The CDR3 has 12 amino acids. Germline lookup yields CDR1 GTSNPN and CDR2 SVGIG (reference sequence). The CDR3 DNA reads TGTGCCTGGAGTATCCAGGGGGAAAAACTGTTTTTT. As protein: CAWSIQGEKLFF.

The V gene is TRBV5-6, the J gene TRBJ1-2, with a weak D call TRBD1 (5 bases). Germline CDR1 and CDR2: SGHDT and YYEEEE. Trimming left V 0 bases short and J 8 bases short, with 11 bases between. The CDR3 consists of 13 residues. Here the CDR3 DNA reads TGTGCCAGCAGCTTGGGGAGGGACCGGGGCTACACCTTC. Residues: CASSLGRDRGYTF.

This clone was seen once. The rearrangement links TRBV10-3 to TRBJ1-4; weak D call: TRBD1 (5 bases). Trimming shortened V by 6 bases and J by 1 base, and 15 bases separated the two germline ends. There are 16 residues in the CDR3. Germline CDR1 reads ENHRY; CDR2 reads SYGVKD. CDR3 DNA: TGTGCCATCAGCCTCGGGGGTCGGGGAACTAATGAAAAACTGTTTTTT. Encoded protein: CAISLGGRGTNEKLFF.

The sample holds one count of this clone. It may be a read error: a sequence one base away is much more abundant. The chain has TRBV5-4 and TRBJ2-6; D is unresolved. Trimming took 2 bases from V and 0 from J, leaving 6 bases between them. The CDR3 contains 15 residues. Germline loops: CDR1 SGHNT, CDR2 YYREEE (reference sequence). CDR3 loop: CASSFASSGANVLTF. The CDR3 nucleotides read TGTGCCAGCAGCTTCGCGAGCTCTGGGGCCAACGTCCTGACTTTC.

This sequence joins TRBV19 and TRBJ2-3; D is perhaps TRBD1 (5 bases). The CDR3 has 16 residues. Germline values: CDR1 LNHDA, CDR2 SQIVND (reference sequence). Trimming stripped 0 bases from V and 4 bases from J, with 14 bases between. DNA for the CDR3: TGTGCCAGTAGTATAGATCGGGCAGGGTGGTCAGATACGCAGTATTTT. Residues: CASSIDRAGWSDTQYF.

A single count supports this clone. The rearrangement links TRBV6-6 to TRBJ1-2; D ambiguous. The V and J ends lost 7 bases and 0 bases respectively, with 12 bases between them. This CDR3 is built from 14 residues. Germline CDR1 and CDR2: MNHNY and SVGAGI (reference sequence). CDR3 in DNA: TGTGCCAGCACCAACGTAGAAACTAACTATGGCTACACCTTC. Encoded protein: CASTNVETNYGYTF.

The V call is TRBV4-3, the J call TRBJ2-1; D is perhaps TRBD2 (5 bases). The V gene lost 0 bases and the J gene lost 3 bases, with 9 bases spanning the gap. The length of the CDR3 is 15 residues. Germline-derived CDR1 and CDR2 are LGHNA and YSLEER. CDR3 protein: CASSQDDRDYNEQFF. CDR3 nucleotides: TGCGCCAGCAGCCAAGATGACCGGGACTACAATGAGCAGTTCTTC.

The chain carries TRBV6-5 and TRBJ1-5; D perhaps matches TRBD1 (6 bases). The CDR3 has 14 amino acids. Trimming took off 6 bases at V and 4 bases at J, with 13 bases between the two ends. Germline CDR1 and CDR2: MNHEY and SVGAGI. The CDR3 DNA follows: TGTGCCAGCAGCAACGACAGGCTGAATCAGCCCCAGCATTTT. This encodes CASSNDRLNQPQHF.

The V and J genes are TRBV6-5 and TRBJ1-3, with D tentatively TRBD1 (6 bases). Germline CDR1 reads MNHEY; CDR2 reads SVGAGI. The CDR3 contains 14 residues. Trimming took off 0 bases at V and 7 bases at J, with 10 bases between the two ends. The CDR3 sequence is CASSYSRTVNTIYF. The CDR3 DNA reads as TGTGCCAGCAGTTACTCTAGGACAGTCAACACCATATATTTT.

The chain employs TRBV4-3 and TRBJ2-1, with 10 nucleotides matching TRBD2. V shed 4 bases, J shed 8 bases, and the junction held 11 bases outside the gene matches. The germline V gene encodes CDR1 LGHNA and CDR2 YSLEER. This CDR3 has 16 residues. This CDR3 is CASSPEAAGGVYEQFF. CDR3 nucleotides: TGCGCCAGCAGCCCCGAGGCAGCGGGAGGGGTGTATGAGCAGTTCTTC.

The chain employs TRBV29-1 and TRBJ2-5; D not certain. This CDR3 spans 11 amino acids. CDR1 is SQVTM and CDR2 is ANQGSEA in the germline V gene. Trimming stripped 4 bases from V and 2 bases from J, with 5 bases between. The CDR3: CSVVLQETQYF. The CDR3 DNA reads as TGCAGCGTTGTGTTACAAGAGACCCAGTACTTC.

The rearrangement links TRBV5-4 to TRBJ2-7; D is unresolved. Looked up from germline, CDR1 is SGHNT and CDR2 is YYREEE (reference sequence). CDR3 length: 12 residues. V dropped 3 bases and J dropped 5 bases, with 9 bases sitting between them. The CDR3 protein is CASSSYVNEQYF. Written as DNA, the CDR3 is TGTGCCAGCAGCTCCTACGTCAACGAGCAGTACTTC.

The chain recombines TRBV15 with TRBJ2-2; 9 bases map to TRBD2. The germline V gene encodes CDR1 LNHNV and CDR2 YYDKDF (reference sequence). CDR3 length: 16 amino acids. V lost 1 base to trimming and J lost 7 bases; unmatched junction nucleotides: 7. CDR3 DNA: TGTGCCACCAGCAGAGGGCTAGCGGGAAATATCGGGGAGCTGTTTTTT. Translated, it gives CATSRGLAGNIGELFF.